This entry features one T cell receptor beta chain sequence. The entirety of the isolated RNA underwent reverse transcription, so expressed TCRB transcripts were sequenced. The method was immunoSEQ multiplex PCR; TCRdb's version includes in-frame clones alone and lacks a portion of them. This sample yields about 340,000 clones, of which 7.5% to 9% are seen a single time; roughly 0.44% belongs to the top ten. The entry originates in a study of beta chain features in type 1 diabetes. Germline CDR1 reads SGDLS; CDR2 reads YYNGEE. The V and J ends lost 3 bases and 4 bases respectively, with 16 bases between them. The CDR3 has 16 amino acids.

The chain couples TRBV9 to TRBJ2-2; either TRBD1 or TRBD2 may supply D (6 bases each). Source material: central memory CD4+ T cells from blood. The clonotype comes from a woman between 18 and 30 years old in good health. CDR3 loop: CASSALGGLTTGELFF. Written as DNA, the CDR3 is TGTGCCAGCAGCGCTCTCGGGGGCCTAACCACCGGGGAGCTGTTTTTT.